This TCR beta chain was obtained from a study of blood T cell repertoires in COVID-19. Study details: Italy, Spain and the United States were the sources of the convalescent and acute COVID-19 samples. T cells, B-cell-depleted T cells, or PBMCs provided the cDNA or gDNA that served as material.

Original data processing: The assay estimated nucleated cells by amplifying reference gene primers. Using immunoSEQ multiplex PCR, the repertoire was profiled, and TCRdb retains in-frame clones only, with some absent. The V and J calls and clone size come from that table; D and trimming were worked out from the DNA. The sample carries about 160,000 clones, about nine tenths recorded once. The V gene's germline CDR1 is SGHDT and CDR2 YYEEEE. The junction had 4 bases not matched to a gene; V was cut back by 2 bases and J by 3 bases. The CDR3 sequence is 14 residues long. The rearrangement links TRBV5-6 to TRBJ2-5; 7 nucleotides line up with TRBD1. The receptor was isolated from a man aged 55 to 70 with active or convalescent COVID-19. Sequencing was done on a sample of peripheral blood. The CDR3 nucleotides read TGTGCCAGCAGCTTAGAACAGGGGAAAGAGACCCAGTACTTC. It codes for CASSLEQGKETQYF.